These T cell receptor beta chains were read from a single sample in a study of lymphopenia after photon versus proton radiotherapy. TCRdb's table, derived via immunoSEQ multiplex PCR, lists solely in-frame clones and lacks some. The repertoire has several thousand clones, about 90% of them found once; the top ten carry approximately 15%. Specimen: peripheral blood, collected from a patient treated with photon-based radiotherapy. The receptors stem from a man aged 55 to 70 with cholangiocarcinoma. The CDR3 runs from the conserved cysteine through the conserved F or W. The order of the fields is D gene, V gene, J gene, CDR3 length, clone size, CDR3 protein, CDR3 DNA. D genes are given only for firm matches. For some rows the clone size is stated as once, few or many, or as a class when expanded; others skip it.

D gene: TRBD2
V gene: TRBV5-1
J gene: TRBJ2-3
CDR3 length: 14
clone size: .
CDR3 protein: CASSLAESTDTQYF
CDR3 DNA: TGCGCCAGCAGTCTAGCGGAGAGCACAGATACGCAGTATTTT

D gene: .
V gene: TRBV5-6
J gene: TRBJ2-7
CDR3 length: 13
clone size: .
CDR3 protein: CASSPTTVYEQYF
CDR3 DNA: TGTGCCAGCAGCCCAACGACAGTCTACGAGCAGTACTTC

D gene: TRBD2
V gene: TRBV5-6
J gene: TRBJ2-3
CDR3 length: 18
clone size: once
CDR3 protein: CASSLGGSSGGNTDTQYF
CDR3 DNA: TGTGCCAGCAGCTTGGGTGGGTCTAGCGGGGGGAACACAGATACGCAGTATTTT

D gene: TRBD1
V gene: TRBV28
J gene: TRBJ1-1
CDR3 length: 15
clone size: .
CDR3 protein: CASSGQAKKYTEAFF
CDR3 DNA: TGTGCCAGCAGTGGACAGGCAAAAAAGTACACTGAAGCTTTCTTT

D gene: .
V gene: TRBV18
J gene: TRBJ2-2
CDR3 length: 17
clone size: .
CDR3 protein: CASSPASQPINTGELFF
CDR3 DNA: TGTGCCAGCTCACCTGCTTCGCAGCCCATAAACACCGGGGAGCTGTTTTTT

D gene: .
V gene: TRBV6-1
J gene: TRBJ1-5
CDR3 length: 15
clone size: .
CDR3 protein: CASTPAGYSNQPQHF
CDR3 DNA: TGTGCCAGCACTCCGGCGGGGTATAGCAATCAGCCCCAGCATTTT

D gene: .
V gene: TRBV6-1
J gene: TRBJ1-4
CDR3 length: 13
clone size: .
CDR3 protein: CASGGGADEKLFF
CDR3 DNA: TGTGCCAGCGGAGGGGGGGCTGATGAAAAACTGTTTTTT

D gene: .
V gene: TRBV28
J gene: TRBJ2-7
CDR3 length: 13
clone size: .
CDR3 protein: CASSTQTLYEQYF
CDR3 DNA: TGTGCCAGCAGTACCCAGACACTGTACGAGCAGTACTTC

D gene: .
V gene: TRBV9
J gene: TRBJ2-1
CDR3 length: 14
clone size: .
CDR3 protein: CASSVAGLGNEQFF
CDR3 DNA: TGTGCCAGCAGCGTAGCGGGCCTCGGCAATGAGCAGTTCTTC

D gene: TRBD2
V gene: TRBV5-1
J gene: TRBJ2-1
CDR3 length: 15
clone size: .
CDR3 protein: CASSNSGSLYNEQFF
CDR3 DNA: TGCGCCAGCAGCAATAGCGGGAGCCTGTACAATGAGCAGTTCTTC

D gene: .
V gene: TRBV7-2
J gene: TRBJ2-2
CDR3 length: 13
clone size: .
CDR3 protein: CASSPRLTGELFF
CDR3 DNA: TGTGCCAGCAGCCCCCGTTTGACCGGGGAGCTGTTTTTT

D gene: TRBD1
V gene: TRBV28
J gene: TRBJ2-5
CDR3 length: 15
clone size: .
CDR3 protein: CASSSSGQGRKTQYF
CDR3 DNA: TGTGCCAGCAGTTCCTCGGGACAGGGTCGGAAGACCCAGTACTTC

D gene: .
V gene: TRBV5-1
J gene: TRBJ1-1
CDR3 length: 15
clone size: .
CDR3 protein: CASSLPGGMNTEAFF
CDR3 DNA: TGCGCCAGCAGCTTACCCGGGGGGATGAACACTGAAGCTTTCTTT

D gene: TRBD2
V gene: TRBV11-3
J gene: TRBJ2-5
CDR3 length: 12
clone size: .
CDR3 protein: CASSLAGGTQYF
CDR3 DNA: TGTGCCAGCAGTCTAGCGGGAGGGACCCAGTACTTC

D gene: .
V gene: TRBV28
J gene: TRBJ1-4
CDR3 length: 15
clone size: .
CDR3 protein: CASRPQGTPNEKLFF
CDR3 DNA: TGTGCCAGCAGGCCCCAGGGGACGCCTAATGAAAAACTGTTTTTT

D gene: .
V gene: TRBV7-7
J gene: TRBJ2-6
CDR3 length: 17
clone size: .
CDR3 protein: CASSGTRPQSRANVLTF
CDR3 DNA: TGTGCCAGCAGCGGCACTCGGCCACAAAGTCGGGCCAACGTCCTGACTTTC

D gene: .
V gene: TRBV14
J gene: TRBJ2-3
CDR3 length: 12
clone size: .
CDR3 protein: CASSRQDARQYF
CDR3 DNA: TGTGCCAGCAGCCGCCAGGACGCGAGGCAGTATTTT

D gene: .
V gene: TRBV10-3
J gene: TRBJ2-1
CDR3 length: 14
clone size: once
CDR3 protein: CAIRLDSALNEQFF
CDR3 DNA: TGTGCCATCAGATTGGACTCGGCCCTGAATGAGCAGTTCTTC

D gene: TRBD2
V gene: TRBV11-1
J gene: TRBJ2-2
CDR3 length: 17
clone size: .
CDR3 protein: CASSFPPGGGNTGELFF
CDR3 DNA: TGTGCCAGCAGCTTCCCCCCGGGCGGGGGAAACACCGGGGAGCTGTTTTTT